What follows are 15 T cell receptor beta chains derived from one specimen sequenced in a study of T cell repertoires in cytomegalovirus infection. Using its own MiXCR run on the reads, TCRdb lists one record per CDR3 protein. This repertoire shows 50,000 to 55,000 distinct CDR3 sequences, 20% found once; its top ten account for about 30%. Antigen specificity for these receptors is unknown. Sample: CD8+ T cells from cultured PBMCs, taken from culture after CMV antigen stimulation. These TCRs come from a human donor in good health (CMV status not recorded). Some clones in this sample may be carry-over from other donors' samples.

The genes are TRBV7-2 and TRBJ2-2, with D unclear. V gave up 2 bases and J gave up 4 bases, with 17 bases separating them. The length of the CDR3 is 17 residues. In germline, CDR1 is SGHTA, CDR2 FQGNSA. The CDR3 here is CASSLRTGPGVTGELFF. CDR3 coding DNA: TGTGCCAGCAGCTTAAGGACCGGGCCTGGGGTCACCGGGGAGCTGTTTTTT.

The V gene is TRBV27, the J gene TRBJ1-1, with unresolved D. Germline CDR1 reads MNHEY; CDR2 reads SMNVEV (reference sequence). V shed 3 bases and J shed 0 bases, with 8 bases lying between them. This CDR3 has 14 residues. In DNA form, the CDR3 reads TGTGCCAGCAGTTTGCAGCAGTTGAACACTGAAGCTTTCTTT. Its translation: CASSLQQLNTEAFF.

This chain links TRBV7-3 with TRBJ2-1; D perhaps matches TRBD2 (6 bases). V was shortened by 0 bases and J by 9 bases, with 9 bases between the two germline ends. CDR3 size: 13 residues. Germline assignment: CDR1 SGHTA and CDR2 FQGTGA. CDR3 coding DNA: TGTGCCAGCAGCTTAACAGGGACTTCTGAGCAGTTCTTC. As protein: CASSLTGTSEQFF.

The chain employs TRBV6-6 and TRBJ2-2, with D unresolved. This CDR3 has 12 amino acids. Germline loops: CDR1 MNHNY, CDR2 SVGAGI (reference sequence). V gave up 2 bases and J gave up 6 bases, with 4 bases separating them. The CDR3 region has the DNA TGTGCCAGCAGTTACGGGCCCGGGGAGCTGTTTTTT. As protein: CASSYGPGELFF.

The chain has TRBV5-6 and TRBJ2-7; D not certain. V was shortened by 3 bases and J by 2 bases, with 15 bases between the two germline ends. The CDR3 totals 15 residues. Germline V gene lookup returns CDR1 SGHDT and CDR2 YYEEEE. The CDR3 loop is CASSSYRITAYEQYF. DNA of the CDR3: TGTGCCAGCAGCTCCTACCGGATCACAGCCTACGAGCAGTACTTC.

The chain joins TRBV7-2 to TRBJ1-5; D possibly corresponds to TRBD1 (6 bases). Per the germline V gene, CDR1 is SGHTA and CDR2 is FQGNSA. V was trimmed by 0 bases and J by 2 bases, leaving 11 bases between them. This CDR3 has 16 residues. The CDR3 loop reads CASSLATRGGNQPQHF. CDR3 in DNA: TGTGCCAGCAGCTTAGCGACCAGGGGAGGCAATCAGCCCCAGCATTTT.

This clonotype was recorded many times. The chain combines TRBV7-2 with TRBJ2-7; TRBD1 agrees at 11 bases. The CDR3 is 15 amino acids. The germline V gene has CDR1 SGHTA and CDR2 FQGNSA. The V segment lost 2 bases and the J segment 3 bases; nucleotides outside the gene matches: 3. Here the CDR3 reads CASSLMGTGGYEQYF. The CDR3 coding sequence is TGTGCCAGCAGCTTAATGGGGACAGGGGGCTACGAGCAGTACTTC.

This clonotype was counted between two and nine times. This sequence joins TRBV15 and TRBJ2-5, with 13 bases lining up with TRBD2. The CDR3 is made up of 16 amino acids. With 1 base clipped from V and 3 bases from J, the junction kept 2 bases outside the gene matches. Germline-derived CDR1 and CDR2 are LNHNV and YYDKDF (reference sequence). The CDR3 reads CATSRAGLAGEETQYF. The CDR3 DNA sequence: TGTGCCACCAGCAGAGCAGGACTAGCGGGGGAAGAGACCCAGTACTTC.

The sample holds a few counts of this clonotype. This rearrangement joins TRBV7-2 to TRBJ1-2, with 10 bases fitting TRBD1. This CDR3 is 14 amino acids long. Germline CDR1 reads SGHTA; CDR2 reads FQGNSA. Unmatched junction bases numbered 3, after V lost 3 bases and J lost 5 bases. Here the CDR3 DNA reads TGTGCCAGCAGCTTCGGGACAGGGGATTATGGCTACACCTTC. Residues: CASSFGTGDYGYTF.

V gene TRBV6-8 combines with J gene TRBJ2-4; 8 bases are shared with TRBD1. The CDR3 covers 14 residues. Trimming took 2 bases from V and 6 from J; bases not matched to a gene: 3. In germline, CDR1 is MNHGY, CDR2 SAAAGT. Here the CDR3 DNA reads TGTGCCAGCAGTTACGCAGGGGGCCTAAACATTCAGTACTTC. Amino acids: CASSYAGGLNIQYF.

The CDR3 spells CASSYGQGFYEQYF. The CDR3, as DNA: TGTGCCAGCAGTTACGGGCAGGGCTTCTACGAGCAGTACTTC. V usage is TRBV6-5 and J usage is TRBJ2-7; D might be TRBD1 (5 bases). The CDR3 is 14 residues long. Germline V gives CDR1 MNHEY, CDR2 SVGAGI. V was cut by 2 bases and J by 3 bases, with 11 bases left in between.

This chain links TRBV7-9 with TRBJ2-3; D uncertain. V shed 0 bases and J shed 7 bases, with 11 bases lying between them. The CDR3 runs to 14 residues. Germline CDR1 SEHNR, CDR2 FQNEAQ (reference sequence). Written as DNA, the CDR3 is TGTGCCAGCAGCTTAGCGAAGGAACCGAATACGCAGTATTTT. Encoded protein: CASSLAKEPNTQYF.

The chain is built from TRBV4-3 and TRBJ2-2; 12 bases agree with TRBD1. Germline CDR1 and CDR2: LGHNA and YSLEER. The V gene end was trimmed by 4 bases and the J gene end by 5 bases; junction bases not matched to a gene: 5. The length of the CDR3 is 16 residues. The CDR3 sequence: CASSRRDRGLTGELFF. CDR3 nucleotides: TGCGCCAGCAGCCGACGGGACAGGGGGCTGACCGGGGAGCTGTTTTTT.

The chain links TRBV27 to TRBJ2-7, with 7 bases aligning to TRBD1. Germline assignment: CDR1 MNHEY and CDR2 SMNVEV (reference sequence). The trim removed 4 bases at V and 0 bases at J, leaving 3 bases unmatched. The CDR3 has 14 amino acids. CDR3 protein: CASSSWDSSYEQYF. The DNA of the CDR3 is TGTGCCAGCAGTTCATGGGACAGCTCCTACGAGCAGTACTTC.

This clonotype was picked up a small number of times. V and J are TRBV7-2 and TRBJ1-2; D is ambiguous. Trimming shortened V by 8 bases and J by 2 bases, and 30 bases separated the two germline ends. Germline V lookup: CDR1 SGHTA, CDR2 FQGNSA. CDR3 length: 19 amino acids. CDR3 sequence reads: CASGLPETKEGRRNYGYTF. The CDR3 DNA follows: TGTGCCAGCGGACTACCCGAAACTAAGGAGGGCAGACGGAACTATGGCTACACCTTC. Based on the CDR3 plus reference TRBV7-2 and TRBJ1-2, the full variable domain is GAGVSQSPSNKVTEKGKDVELRCDPISGHTALYWYRQSLGQGLEFLIYFQGNSAPDKSGLPSDRFSAERTGGSVSTLTIQRTQQEDSAVYLCASGLPETKEGRRNYGYTFGSGTRLTVV.